The 8 T cell receptor beta chains below come from one sample, sequenced in a study of monozygotic twins with inflammatory bowel disease. Each CDR3 protein gets one entry in TCRdb, which reprocessed the 5' RACE reads and gives no DNA. The sample yields 300,000 to 350,000 distinct CDR3 sequences, of which the top ten take up approximately 2%. The source material was blood. These receptors were taken from a human donor with ulcerative colitis or Crohn's disease, or a healthy co-twin of an affected twin (not recorded which).

V is TRBV3-1 and J is TRBJ2-1; TCRdb's D gene call, TRBD2, goes unchecked for lack of DNA. The germline CDR1 and CDR2 sequences are LGHDT and YNNKEL (reference sequence). The CDR3 totals 18 residues. The CDR3: CASSRGLAGAPLLHEQFF.

V and J are TRBV4-3 and TRBJ1-6; there is no DNA to check the TCRdb D call of TRBD1. The CDR3 contains 14 residues. Germline V lookup: CDR1 LGHNA, CDR2 YSLEER. CDR3 region: CASSQDRELSPLHF.

This sequence joins TRBV18 and TRBJ1-2. Germline-derived CDR1 and CDR2 are KGHSH and LQKENI. The CDR3 consists of 15 residues. The CDR3 loop reads CASSPGQSQTGGYTF.

The V and J genes are TRBV30 and TRBJ1-5; TCRdb returns TRBD1, unconfirmable since there is no DNA. This CDR3 has 15 residues. Germline V gene lookup returns CDR1 GTSNPN and CDR2 SVGIG (reference sequence). The CDR3 sequence is CAWSPDRVGGQPQHF.

The chain is built from TRBV7-2 and TRBJ1-2; TCRdb gives TRBD1 as the D gene, but with no DNA this cannot be confirmed. This CDR3 is 14 amino acids long. Germline V gene data show CDR1 as SGHTA and CDR2 as FQGNSA. The CDR3 is CASSLGQGKGGYTF. Complete variable domain (other parts from reference TRBV7-2 and TRBJ1-2): GAGVSQSPSNKVTEKGKDVELRCDPISGHTALYWYRQSLGQGLEFLIYFQGNSAPDKSGLPSDRFSAERTGGSVSTLTIQRTQQEDSAVYLCASSLGQGKGGYTFGSGTRLTVV.

The J gene is TRBJ2-5, the V gene TRBV15. In germline, CDR1 is LNHNV, CDR2 YYDKDF (reference sequence). This CDR3 is 16 amino acids long. The CDR3 region is CATSRDYAAGTETQYF.

This rearrangement joins TRBV7-9 to TRBJ2-3; TCRdb designates TRBD1, a call that cannot be tested without DNA. This CDR3 has 12 amino acids. The germline V gene encodes CDR1 SEHNR and CDR2 FQNEAQ (reference sequence). This CDR3 reads CASSLHGATQYF.

CDR3 protein: CASSLSGGDGETQYF. The chain carries TRBV5-1 and TRBJ2-5; no DNA is available, so the TRBD2 call from TCRdb remains unchecked. This CDR3 region has 15 residues. Germline lookup yields CDR1 SGHRS and CDR2 YFSETQ. Complete variable domain (other parts from reference TRBV5-1 and TRBJ2-5): KAGVTQTPRYLIKTRGQQVTLSCSPISGHRSVSWYQQTPGQGLQFLFEYFSETQRNKGNFPGRFSGRQFSNSRSEMNVSTLELGDSALYLCASSLSGGDGETQYFGPGTRLLVL.